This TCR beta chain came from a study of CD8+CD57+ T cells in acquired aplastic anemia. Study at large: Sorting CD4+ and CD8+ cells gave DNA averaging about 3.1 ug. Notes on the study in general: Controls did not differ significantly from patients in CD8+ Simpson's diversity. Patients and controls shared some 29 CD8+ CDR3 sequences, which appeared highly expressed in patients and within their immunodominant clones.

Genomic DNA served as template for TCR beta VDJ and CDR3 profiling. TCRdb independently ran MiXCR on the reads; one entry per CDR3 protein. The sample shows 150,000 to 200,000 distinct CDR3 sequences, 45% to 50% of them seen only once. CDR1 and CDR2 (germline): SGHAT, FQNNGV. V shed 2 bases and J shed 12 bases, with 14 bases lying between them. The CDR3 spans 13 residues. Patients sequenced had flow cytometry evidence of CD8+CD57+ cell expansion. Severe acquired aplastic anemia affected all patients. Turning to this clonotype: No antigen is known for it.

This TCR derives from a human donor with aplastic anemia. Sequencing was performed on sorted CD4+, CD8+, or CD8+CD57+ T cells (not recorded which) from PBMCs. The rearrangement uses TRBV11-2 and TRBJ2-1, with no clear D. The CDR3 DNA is TGTGCCAGCAGCTTAACGGTTTGGGCAGGGCAGTTCTTC. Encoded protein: CASSLTVWAGQFF.